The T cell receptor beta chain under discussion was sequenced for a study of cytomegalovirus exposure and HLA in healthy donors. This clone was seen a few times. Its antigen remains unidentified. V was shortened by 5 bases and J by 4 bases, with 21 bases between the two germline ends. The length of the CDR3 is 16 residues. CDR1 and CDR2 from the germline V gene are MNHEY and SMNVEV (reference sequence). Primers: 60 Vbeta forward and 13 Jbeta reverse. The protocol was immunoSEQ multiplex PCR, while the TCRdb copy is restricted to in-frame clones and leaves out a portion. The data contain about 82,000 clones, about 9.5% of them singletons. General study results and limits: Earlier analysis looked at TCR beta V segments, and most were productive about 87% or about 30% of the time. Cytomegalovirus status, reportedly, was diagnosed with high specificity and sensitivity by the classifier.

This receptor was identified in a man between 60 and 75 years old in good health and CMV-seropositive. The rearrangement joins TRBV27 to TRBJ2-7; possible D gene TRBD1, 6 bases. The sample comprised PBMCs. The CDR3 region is CASSEAEGTQRYEQYV. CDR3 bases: TGTGCCAGCAGTGAAGCGGAAGGGACACAACGATACGAGCAGTACGTC.